Listed below are T cell receptor beta chains from one sample, sequenced in a study of CD8 T cells in ankylosing spondylitis. In TCRdb, the 5' RACE reads were re-called with MiXCR into one record per CDR3 protein. The repertoire consists of under 150,000 distinct CDR3 sequences, with 7% to 10% occurring once and the leading ten covering 2.5% to 3.5%. Sample: blood, either unsorted or a sorted T cell fraction (not recorded which). The receptors originated from a male donor with ankylosing spondylitis or in good health (not recorded which). Both conserved end residues are part of each CDR3. Size is stated for part of the rows, as once, few or many counts, or as a class when the clone is expanded.

j_gene,v_gene,abundance,CDR3aa
TRBJ1-5,TRBV4-3,many,CASSQDYGAGGSQPQHF
TRBJ2-3,TRBV24-1,few,CATSDGMASGKTDTQYF
TRBJ2-3,TRBV5-1,many,CASSFSPDTDTQYF
TRBJ2-1,TRBV27,NA,CASSFRRQTDNEQFF
TRBJ2-4,TRBV30,few,CAWSVRLAKNIQYF
TRBJ1-2,TRBV28,many,CASNTQGYGYTF
TRBJ2-5,TRBV7-2,many,CASSTGLASETQYF
TRBJ1-5,TRBV7-2,many,CASSLLAQPQHF
TRBJ2-3,TRBV29-1,many,CSVVRTGSTDTQYF
TRBJ2-3,TRBV5-1,NA,CASRRTSGATDTQYF
TRBJ2-7,TRBV20-1,many,CSARDLDLAGVFGSDYEQYF
TRBJ1-3,TRBV15,NA,CATSSFGYGIFGNTIYF
TRBJ1-1,TRBV20-1,few,CSAWVRNTEAFF
TRBJ1-5,TRBV20-1,few,CSARDLQEGGGLYSNQPQHF
TRBJ2-3,TRBV29-1,many,CSAAGLAASTDTQYF
TRBJ2-3,TRBV7-9,NA,CASSSDGDTQYF
TRBJ2-2,TRBV29-1,many,CSVYDSPGELFF
TRBJ2-4,TRBV11-2,many,CASSRRDRGRVDIQYF
TRBJ2-5,TRBV5-1,many,CASSKEPTGGEETQYF
TRBJ2-2,TRBV7-9,many,CASSWDSETGELFF
TRBJ2-1,TRBV27,few,CASSLGADEQFF
TRBJ1-2,TRBV15,few,CATSRDKYGTYGYTF
TRBJ2-2,TRBV29-1,many,CSVDVANTGELFF
TRBJ1-1,TRBV29-1,many,CSGQYRGPVFF
TRBJ1-2,TRBV20-1,many,CSARGAGGAWDYGYTF
TRBJ1-5,TRBV12-3/TRBV12-4,NA,CASSVTGQPQHF
TRBJ1-1,TRBV29-1,NA,CSVAPRGQSWAFF
TRBJ1-2,TRBV20-1,many,CSARAPVERHGYTF
TRBJ1-5,TRBV20-1,few,CSAGLHDGGNQPQHF
TRBJ2-5,TRBV11-2,NA,CASSLGGRLILINQETQYF
TRBJ2-7,TRBV4-2,NA,CASSQDHAGLSRDEQYF
TRBJ2-3,TRBV5-1,many,CASSFLPDTQYF
TRBJ2-1,TRBV4-1,NA,CASSQGRLAGGHNEQFF
TRBJ2-7,TRBV7-6,many,CASSLEGRARNEQYF
TRBJ2-7,TRBV10-3,many,CAISELNNEQYF
TRBJ2-7,TRBV4-3,many,CASSQVDRTGGYEQYF
TRBJ2-7,TRBV4-1,many,CASSPETWNEQYF
TRBJ2-2,TRBV7-6,many,CASSLLLAGAGELFF
TRBJ2-1,TRBV20-1,NA,CSAESTGWGQQFF
TRBJ2-1,TRBV20-1,many,CSAPTSGRPYRGYNEQFF
TRBJ2-2,TRBV5-1,many,CASGEGQANTGELFF
TRBJ2-5,TRBV6-2/TRBV6-3,few,CASSSGGRAVTETQYF
TRBJ2-2,TRBV19,few,CASSSQIKQRTGELFF